The 30 T cell receptor beta chains reported below all come from one sample, sequenced in a study of blood T cell repertoires in COVID-19. Profiled with immunoSEQ multiplex PCR; TCRdb holds only in-frame clones, not every one. In the table there are roughly 41,000 clones, about 88% of which are singletons. The sequenced material came from peripheral blood. The receptors were gathered from a man aged 55 to 70 with active COVID-19.

The V and J genes are TRBV2 and TRBJ1-1; weak D call: TRBD1 (6 bases). V lost 6 bases, J lost 4 bases, and 15 bases lay in between. Germline CDR1 is SNHLY and CDR2 is FYNNEI. The length of the CDR3 is 14 residues. Here the CDR3 DNA reads TGTGCCAGCAGGGCACAGGGTTTCGGCACTGAAGCTTTCTTT. This gives the protein CASRAQGFGTEAFF.

This clone showed up just a few times. This sequence joins TRBV29-1 and TRBJ2-3; D ambiguous. The length of the CDR3 is 13 residues. V gave up 4 bases and J gave up 3 bases, with 11 bases separating them. Looked up from germline, CDR1 is SQVTM and CDR2 is ANQGSEA. The CDR3 bases are TGCAGCGTTGCGCTCCGAGCAACAGATACGCAGTATTTT. Translated: CSVALRATDTQYF.

The gene calls are TRBV3-1 (or the pseudogene TRBV3-2) and TRBJ2-1; the match to TRBD2 covers 7 bases. Germline trimming cut 1 base from V and 3 bases from J; bases unmatched to any gene: 3. The CDR3 contains 15 residues. Germline loops: CDR1 LGHDT, CDR2 YNNKEL (reference sequence). CDR3 coding DNA: TGTGCCAGCAGCCAAGGGGAGGGCGGCTACAATGAGCAGTTCTTC. It encodes CASSQGEGGYNEQFF.

V and J are TRBV5-1 and TRBJ2-7; TRBD2 matches 11 bases. The CDR3 contains 19 residues. Germline V gene lookup returns CDR1 SGHRS and CDR2 YFSETQ. The trim removed 0 bases at V and 0 bases at J, leaving 11 bases unmatched. CDR3 region: CASSLVASGRSMLSYEQYF. CDR3 sequence (DNA): TGCGCCAGCAGCTTGGTGGCTAGCGGGAGGTCTATGCTCTCCTACGAGCAGTACTTC.

V gene TRBV4-1 combines with J gene TRBJ2-7, with TRBD2 as a possible D gene (5 bases). V dropped 0 bases and J dropped 0 bases, with 15 bases sitting between them. The germline CDR1 and CDR2 sequences are MGHRA and YSYEKL. The CDR3 runs 17 residues. DNA for the CDR3: TGCGCCAGCAGCCAAGATCCCCGAGCGGAGGTCTCCTACGAGCAGTACTTC. Translated: CASSQDPRAEVSYEQYF.

This rearrangement joins TRBV5-5 to TRBJ2-7, with D possibly being TRBD2 (6 bases). CDR1 SGHKS and CDR2 YYEKEE come from the germline V gene (reference sequence). This CDR3 region has 12 residues. Trimming shortened V by 3 bases and J by 6 bases, and 10 bases separated the two germline ends. DNA of the CDR3: TGTGCCAGCAGCTACCAGGGAGGCGAGCAGTACTTC. Its translation: CASSYQGGEQYF.

The chain couples TRBV12-3 or TRBV12-4 to TRBJ1-1; D remains unclear. There are 13 residues in the CDR3. V lost 7 bases and J lost 1, with 10 bases in between. CDR3: CASTPEANTEAFF. CDR3 sequence (DNA): TGTGCCAGCACTCCCGAGGCGAACACTGAAGCTTTCTTT.

The chain joins TRBV6-5 to TRBJ1-6, with 7 bases matching TRBD1. Trimming removed 6 bases from V and 8 bases from J; junction bases left unmatched: 1. This CDR3 contains 12 residues. In germline, CDR1 is MNHEY, CDR2 SVGAGI. CDR3 residues: CASSDRDSPLHF. CDR3 nucleotide sequence: TGTGCCAGCAGCGACAGGGATTCACCCCTCCACTTT.

This chain joins TRBV5-6 and TRBJ2-1; 10 bases are shared with TRBD2. V shed 1 base and J 8 bases; nucleotides not matched to a gene: 9. The CDR3 is 16 residues long. In germline, CDR1 is SGHDT, CDR2 YYEEEE. The CDR3 bases are TGTGCCAGCAGCTTGTTTAGCGGGAGGTTTGGCGATGAGCAGTTCTTC. The encoded protein is CASSLFSGRFGDEQFF.

The chain links TRBV10-3 to TRBJ2-5, with D perhaps matching TRBD2 (5 bases). CDR1 ENHRY and CDR2 SYGVKD come from the germline V gene. This CDR3 has 11 amino acids. Between the trimmed V and J ends, which lost 11 bases and 4 bases, there was a span of 11 bases. CDR3 in DNA: TGTGCCTCGGGGTTCGGAGAGACCCAGTACTTC. It codes for CASGFGETQYF.

The V call is TRBV11-3, the J call TRBJ2-5; maybe TRBD1 (6 bases). This CDR3 contains 14 residues. V was trimmed by 5 bases and J by 2 bases, leaving 12 bases between them. Germline V gene sequence: CDR1 SGHNT, CDR2 YENEEA. CDR3 sequence reads: CASSPRGQQETQYF. In nucleotides, the CDR3 is TGTGCCAGCAGCCCCAGGGGCCAGCAAGAGACCCAGTACTTC. The complete variable domain, with remaining parts taken from reference TRBV11-3 and TRBJ2-5, reads EAGVVQSPRYKIIEKKQPVAFWCNPISGHNTLYWYLQNLGQGPELLIRYENEEAVDDSQLPKDRFSAERLKGVDSTLKIQPAELGDSAVYLCASSPRGQQETQYFGPGTRLLVL.

V and J are TRBV7-3 and TRBJ2-3; perhaps TRBD2 as D (5 bases). This CDR3 spans 15 amino acids. V was trimmed by 5 bases and J by 1 base, leaving 13 bases between them. CDR1 SGHTA and CDR2 FQGTGA come from the germline V gene. CDR3 residues: CASSKSGLRTDTQYF. DNA for the CDR3: TGTGCCAGCAGCAAAAGCGGCCTCCGCACAGATACGCAGTATTTT.

CDR3 in DNA: TGTGCCAGCAGCAAGACAGGGGGCGCCGGGAACACTGAAGCTTTCTTT. It encodes CASSKTGGAGNTEAFF. The chain combines TRBV5-4 with TRBJ1-1; 10 bases fit TRBD1. Trimming at V came to 4 bases and at J to 1 base, leaving 7 bases not matched to a gene. Germline V gene data show CDR1 as SGHNT and CDR2 as YYREEE (reference sequence). This CDR3 spans 16 amino acids.

This clone was seen a handful of times. J is TRBJ1-5 and V is TRBV6-5, with TRBD1 as a possible D gene (5 bases). This CDR3 is 14 amino acids long. CDR1 is MNHEY and CDR2 is SVGAGI in the germline V gene. V lost 8 bases, J lost 2 bases, and 13 bases lay in between. CDR3 residues: CASCRAGGNQPQHF. In DNA form, the CDR3 reads TGTGCCAGCTGTCGTGCGGGGGGCAATCAGCCCCAGCATTTT.

This chain joins TRBV11-2 and TRBJ2-3, with 12 bases that match TRBD2. The length of the CDR3 is 18 residues. Germline CDR1 is SGHAT and CDR2 is FQNNGV. Unmatched junction bases numbered 11, after V lost 4 bases and J lost 3 bases. The CDR3 loop reads CASSSGRLAGGETDTQYF. CDR3 DNA: TGTGCCAGCAGCTCCGGGCGGCTAGCGGGAGGGGAAACAGATACGCAGTATTTT.

The rearrangement joins TRBV7-3 to TRBJ1-2; D perhaps matches TRBD1 (6 bases). Deletions cut 5 bases from V and 7 bases from J, with 17 bases between. This CDR3 is built from 14 residues. CDR1 is SGHTA, CDR2 FQGTGA, per germline. The CDR3 loop is CASSISGAVGGYTF. The CDR3 region has the DNA TGTGCCAGCAGCATCTCAGGGGCTGTGGGTGGCTACACCTTC.

The table lists this clone with a few counts. V gene TRBV11-3 combines with J gene TRBJ1-5; the D is unclear. In germline, CDR1 is SGHNT, CDR2 YENEEA. Deletions cut 8 bases from V and 5 bases from J, with 19 bases between. The CDR3 totals 15 residues. CDR3 sequence: CASERLRRDHQPQHF. The CDR3 bases are TGTGCCAGCGAGCGGCTAAGGAGGGATCATCAGCCCCAGCATTTT.

This chain links TRBV11-3 with TRBJ2-7; 9 nucleotides line up with TRBD1. Per the germline V gene, CDR1 is SGHNT and CDR2 is YENEEA. The CDR3 totals 15 residues. The V and J ends lost 5 bases and 2 bases, in that order; junction bases with no gene match: 7. The CDR3, as DNA: TGTGCCAGCAGCGCGGGACAGGGCTTCCCCTACGAGCAGTACTTC. It yields the protein CASSAGQGFPYEQYF.

This chain joins TRBV4-3 and TRBJ2-5; 8 nucleotides align to TRBD2. This CDR3 is 13 amino acids long. In germline, CDR1 is LGHNA, CDR2 YSLEER. The V segment lost 0 bases and the J segment 7 bases; nucleotides outside the gene matches: 1. The CDR3 DNA is TGCGCCAGCAGCCAAGAACTAGCGGCGACCCAGTACTTC. This encodes CASSQELAATQYF.

The chain couples TRBV5-1 to TRBJ1-2; D is uncertain. The CDR3 extends over 13 amino acids. CDR1 is SGHRS, CDR2 YFSETQ, per germline. Trimming pared 0 bases from V and 4 bases from J, leaving 7 bases between. In DNA form, the CDR3 reads TGCGCCAGCAGCTTGGACACAGTCTATGGCTACACCTTC. This codes for CASSLDTVYGYTF.

This chain links TRBV3-1 (or the pseudogene TRBV3-2) with TRBJ1-3; tentative D call: TRBD1 (6 bases). Germline V gene data show CDR1 as LGHDT and CDR2 as YNNKEL (reference sequence). There are 15 residues in the CDR3. V lost 1 base and J lost 4, with 11 bases in between. The CDR3 DNA sequence: TGTGCCAGCAGCCAAGGGACAGCCCTCGGAAACACCATATATTTT. Its translation: CASSQGTALGNTIYF.

The chain carries TRBV5-6 and TRBJ2-5; D is uncertain. The V end lost 1 base, the J end lost 5 bases, and 3 bases lay between the germline ends. The CDR3 totals 11 residues. Per the germline V gene, CDR1 is SGHDT and CDR2 is YYEEEE. The CDR3 protein is CASSLLETQYF. In DNA form, the CDR3 reads TGTGCCAGCAGCTTGCTGGAGACCCAGTACTTC.

This chain joins TRBV2 and TRBJ1-2, with TRBD1 as a possible D gene (5 bases). CDR3 size: 16 residues. Germline CDR1 SNHLY, CDR2 FYNNEI. The germline V and J ends were trimmed by 5 bases and 2 bases, with 18 bases remaining between them. The chain's CDR3 is CASSSPGRAQNYGYTF. The CDR3 DNA reads TGTGCCAGCAGTTCTCCAGGGCGCGCGCAGAACTATGGCTACACCTTC.

CDR3 in amino acids: CASSLLTASNEKLFF. The CDR3 DNA reads TGTGCCAGCAGTCTATTGACAGCTTCCAATGAAAAACTGTTTTTT. This sequence joins TRBV28 and TRBJ1-4, with D possibly matching TRBD1 (5 bases). Germline V gives CDR1 MDHEN, CDR2 SYDVKM. The CDR3 consists of 15 residues. V was pared by 5 bases and J by 5 bases, with 15 bases between.

The chain combines TRBV9 with TRBJ1-1; tentatively, D is TRBD1 (5 bases). V dropped 0 bases and J dropped 5 bases, with 17 bases sitting between them. Germline loops: CDR1 SGDLS, CDR2 YYNGEE. The CDR3 has 16 residues. CDR3 nucleotides: TGTGCCAGCAGCGTAGCTGCCGCCGGAGGGGAGACTGAAGCTTTCTTT. Translation: CASSVAAAGGETEAFF.

The chain joins TRBV30 to TRBJ2-3, with D unclear. Germline CDR1 GTSNPN, CDR2 SVGIG (reference sequence). This CDR3 is built from 12 residues. V lost 3 bases to trimming and J lost 4 bases, with 8 bases between them. CDR3 nucleotides: TGTGCCTGGAGCATTTTTTCAGATACGCAGTATTTT. Amino acid sequence: CAWSIFSDTQYF.

This clone showed up just once. This chain links TRBV2 with TRBJ2-3; 7 nucleotides match TRBD2. The CDR3 consists of 13 residues. From germline, CDR1 is SNHLY and CDR2 FYNNEI. Trimming removed 7 bases from V and 5 bases from J; junction bases left unmatched: 6. The CDR3 sequence: CASTTGEGDTQYF. CDR3 coding DNA: TGTGCCAGCACGACGGGGGAGGGAGATACGCAGTATTTT.

The table lists this clone with a count of one. The chain has TRBV10-3 and TRBJ2-7; D may be TRBD2 (6 bases). Trimming left V 0 bases short and J 4 bases short, with 7 bases between. The CDR3 loop spans 13 amino acids. Germline V gene lookup returns CDR1 ENHRY and CDR2 SYGVKD. The CDR3 DNA follows: TGTGCCATCAGTGAGTCGGGGGGATACGAGCAGTACTTC. Its protein product is CAISESGGYEQYF.

The gene calls are TRBV28 and TRBJ1-5; 11 nucleotides match TRBD1. CDR1 and CDR2 from the germline V gene are MDHEN and SYDVKM. Germline trimming cut 6 bases from V and 6 bases from J; bases unmatched to any gene: 7. CDR3 length: 15 residues. The CDR3 region has the DNA TGTGCCAGCAGATCAGGACAGGGGGCTCTTCAGCCCCAGCATTTT. Encoded protein: CASRSGQGALQPQHF.

The CDR3, as DNA: TGCGCCAGCAGTAGGGGAACTAATGAAAAACTGTTTTTT. Translated, it gives CASSRGTNEKLFF. The chain carries TRBV5-1 and TRBJ1-4, with D possibly being TRBD1 (5 bases). CDR3 length: 13 residues. V gave up 5 bases and J gave up 1 base, with 6 bases separating them. Germline-derived CDR1 and CDR2 are SGHRS and YFSETQ.